The TCR beta chain under discussion was sequenced for a study of T cells after yellow fever vaccination. Study-wide background: Where fractions had low cell numbers, libraries were prepared from them with the SMART-Seq v4 Ultra Low Input RNA kit.

A word on this clonotype: Its antigen is not known.

Whole-study results and caveats: Reappearing after the booster were most of the clones from primary vaccination (approximately 96% CD4, approximately 89% CD8).

Template-switching 5'RACE yielded the TCR cDNA; a universal primer site and UMIs were added in the process. TCRdb re-called the 5' RACE reads through MiXCR, storing one row per CDR3 protein. The table includes approximately 170,000 distinct CDR3 sequences, about 10% detected once. This TCR was sampled from a man aged 18 to 29 who received the YFV17D yellow fever vaccine. This material consisted of CD8+ T cells sorted from PBMCs, taken 15 days after the yellow fever booster vaccination.

The CDR3: CASSQDWDRPNTEAFF. CDR3 nucleotides: TGCGCCAGCAGCCAAGATTGGGACAGACCTAACACTGAAGCTTTCTTT. The rearrangement links TRBV4-3 to TRBJ1-1; 7 bases line up with TRBD1. The germline CDR1 and CDR2 sequences are LGHNA and YSLEER. The CDR3 totals 16 residues. Germline trimming cut 0 bases from V and 2 bases from J; bases unmatched to any gene: 6.